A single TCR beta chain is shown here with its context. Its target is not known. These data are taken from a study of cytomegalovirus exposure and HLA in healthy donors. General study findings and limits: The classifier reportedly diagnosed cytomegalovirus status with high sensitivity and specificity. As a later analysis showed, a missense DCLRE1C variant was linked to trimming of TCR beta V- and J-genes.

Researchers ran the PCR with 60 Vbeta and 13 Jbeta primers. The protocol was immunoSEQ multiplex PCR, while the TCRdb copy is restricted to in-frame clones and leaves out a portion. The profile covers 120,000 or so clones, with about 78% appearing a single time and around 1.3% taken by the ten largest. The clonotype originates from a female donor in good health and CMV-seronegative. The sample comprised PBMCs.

CDR3 bases: TGCGCCAGCAGCGTCGCGGGGGGGCCCTCCTACAATGAGCAGTTCTTC. Translated, it gives CASSVAGGPSYNEQFF. The V and J genes are TRBV5-1 and TRBJ2-1; 9 bases are a match to TRBD2. CDR3 size: 16 residues. Trimming at V came to 4 bases and at J to 0 bases, leaving 5 bases not matched to a gene. CDR1 and CDR2 from the germline V gene are SGHRS and YFSETQ.